These 3 T cell receptor beta chains were all obtained from the same sample, sequenced in a study of PD-1 blockade in classical Hodgkin lymphoma. Sequenced by immunoSEQ multiplex PCR; TCRdb stores in-frame clones only, minus some. The profile shows 2,000 to 2,500 clones, approximately 85% of them singletons. In every patient, relapse followed autologous stem cell transplantation, while exposure to brentuximab vedotin differed. The sample was peripheral blood mononuclear cells (PBMCs), taken at baseline. The source is a human donor with classical Hodgkin lymphoma.

This rearrangement joins TRBV29-1 to TRBJ2-2; 13 nucleotides agree with TRBD2. The trim removed 3 bases at V and 6 bases at J, leaving 4 bases unmatched. The CDR3 has 15 amino acids. From germline, CDR1 is SQVTM and CDR2 ANQGSEA. CDR3 sequence (DNA): TGCAGCGTTGAGAAGGGACTAGCGGGGTCCGGGGAGCTGTTTTTT. Protein: CSVEKGLAGSGELFF.

The gene calls are TRBV4-1 and TRBJ2-1; 10 nucleotides agree with TRBD2. The length of the CDR3 is 17 residues. Per the germline V gene, CDR1 is MGHRA and CDR2 is YSYEKL. After removal of 1 base from V and 4 bases from J, the junction contained 7 bases not matched to a gene. The CDR3 sequence is CASSQVEGLAVYNEQFF. DNA for the CDR3: TGCGCCAGCAGCCAAGTGGAAGGACTAGCGGTATACAATGAGCAGTTCTTC.

The gene calls are TRBV5-1 and TRBJ2-2; 11 bases are a match to TRBD2. Per germline, CDR1 SGHRS and CDR2 YFSETQ. With V trimmed by 2 bases and J by 9 bases, 12 bases remained unmatched. This CDR3 contains 17 residues. Here the CDR3 reads CASSLRLLTSGIRELFF. CDR3 nucleotides: TGCGCCAGCAGCTTAAGATTGCTGACTAGCGGGATAAGGGAGCTGTTTTTT. Drawing the rest from reference TRBV5-1 and TRBJ2-2, the complete variable domain is KAGVTQTPRYLIKTRGQQVTLSCSPISGHRSVSWYQQTPGQGLQFLFEYFSETQRNKGNFPGRFSGRQFSNSRSEMNVSTLELGDSALYLCASSLRLLTSGIRELFFGEGSRLTVL.